The subject of this entry is one T cell receptor beta chain. This specimen includes other DNA sequences encoding the same CDR3. These data are taken from a study of blood T cell repertoires in COVID-19. On the study more broadly: From T cells, B-cell-depleted T cells, or PBMCs came the material, which was cDNA or gDNA.

Generated by immunoSEQ multiplex PCR, the TCRdb table keeps only in-frame clones and is missing some. This repertoire shows 350,000 to 400,000 clones, 88% found once; its top ten account for roughly 1.2%. The CDR3 has 15 amino acids. The V and J ends lost 1 base and 5 bases respectively, with 11 bases between them. CDR1 SGHTA and CDR2 FQGNSA come from the germline V gene. The sequenced sample was PBMCs or T cells enriched from blood (not recorded which). The chain combines TRBV7-2 with TRBJ1-4, with a weak D call TRBD1 (6 bases). This clonotype was sampled from a woman aged 18-35 years who had recovered from COVID-19. As DNA, the CDR3 is TGTGCCAGCAGCTTAGGGGGGCAGGGGAATGAAAAACTGTTTTTT. Protein sequence: CASSLGGQGNEKLFF. Together with reference TRBV7-2 and TRBJ1-4, the CDR3 gives the full variable domain: GAGVSQSPSNKVTEKGKDVELRCDPISGHTALYWYRQSLGQGLEFLIYFQGNSAPDKSGLPSDRFSAERTGGSVSTLTIQRTQQEDSAVYLCASSLGGQGNEKLFFGSGTQLSVL.